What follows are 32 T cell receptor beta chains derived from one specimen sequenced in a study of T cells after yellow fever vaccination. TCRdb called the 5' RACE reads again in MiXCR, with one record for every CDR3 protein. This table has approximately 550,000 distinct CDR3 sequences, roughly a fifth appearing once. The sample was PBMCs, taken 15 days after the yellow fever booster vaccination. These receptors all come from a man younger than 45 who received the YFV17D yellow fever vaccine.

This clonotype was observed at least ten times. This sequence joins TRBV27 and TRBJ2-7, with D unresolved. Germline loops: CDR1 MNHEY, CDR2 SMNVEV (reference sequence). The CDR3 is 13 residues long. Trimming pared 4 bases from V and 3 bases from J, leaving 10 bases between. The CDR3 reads CASSSLVRYEQYF. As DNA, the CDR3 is TGTGCCAGCAGTTCCCTTGTCCGCTACGAGCAGTACTTC.

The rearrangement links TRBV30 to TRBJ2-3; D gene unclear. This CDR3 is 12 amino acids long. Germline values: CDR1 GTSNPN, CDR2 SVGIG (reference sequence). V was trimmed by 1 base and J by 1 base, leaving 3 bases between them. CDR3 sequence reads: CAWSGGTDTQYF. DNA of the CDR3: TGTGCCTGGAGTGGGGGCACAGATACGCAGTATTTT.

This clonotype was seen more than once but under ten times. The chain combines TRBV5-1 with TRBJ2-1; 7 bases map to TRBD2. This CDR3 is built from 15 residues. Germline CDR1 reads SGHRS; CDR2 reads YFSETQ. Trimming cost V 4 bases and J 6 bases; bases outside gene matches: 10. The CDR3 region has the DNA TGCGCCAGCAGCCCCACCGAGGCGGGAGTCAATGAGCAGTTCTTC. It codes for CASSPTEAGVNEQFF.

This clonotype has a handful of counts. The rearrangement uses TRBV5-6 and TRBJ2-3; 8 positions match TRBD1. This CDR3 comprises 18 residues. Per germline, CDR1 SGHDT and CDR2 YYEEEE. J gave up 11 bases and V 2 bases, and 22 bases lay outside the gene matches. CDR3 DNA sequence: TGTGCCAGCAGCTTCCGAGAGTCGGGGGACAGGAGTACGAGAGGGCAGTATTTT. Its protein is CASSFRESGDRSTRGQYF. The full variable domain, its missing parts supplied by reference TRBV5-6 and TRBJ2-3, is DAGVTQSPTHLIKTRGQQVTLRCSPKSGHDTVSWYQQALGQGPQFIFQYYEEEERQRGNFPDRFSGHQFPNYSSELNVNALLLGDSALYLCASSFRESGDRSTRGQYFGPGTRLTVL.

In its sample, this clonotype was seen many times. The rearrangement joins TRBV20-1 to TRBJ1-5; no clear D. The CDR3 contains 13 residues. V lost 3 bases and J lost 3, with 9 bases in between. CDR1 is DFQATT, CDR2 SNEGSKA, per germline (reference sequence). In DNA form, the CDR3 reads TGCAGTGCTAGCTCCGGCCCCAATCAGCCCCAGCATTTT. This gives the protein CSASSGPNQPQHF.

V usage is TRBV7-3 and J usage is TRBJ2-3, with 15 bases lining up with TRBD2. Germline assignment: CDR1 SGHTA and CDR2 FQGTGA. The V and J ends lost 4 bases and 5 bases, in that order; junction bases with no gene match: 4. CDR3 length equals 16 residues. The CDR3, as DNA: TGTGCCAGCAGCTACCCGGGACTAGCGGGAGGAGATACGCAGTATTTT. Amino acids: CASSYPGLAGGDTQYF. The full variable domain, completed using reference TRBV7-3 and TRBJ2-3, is GAGVSQTPSNKVTEKGKYVELRCDPISGHTALYWYRQSLGQGPEFLIYFQGTGAADDSGLPNDRFFAVRPEGSVSTLKIQRTERGDSAVYLCASSYPGLAGGDTQYFGPGTRLTVL.

CDR3 nucleotide sequence: TGTGCCAGCAGGAAGTTAGGGATCGACGAGCAGTACTTC. Its translation is CASRKLGIDEQYF. The J gene is TRBJ2-7, the V gene TRBV28; D is unclear. The germline CDR1 and CDR2 sequences are MDHEN and SYDVKM. The CDR3 spans 13 residues. The V gene lost 6 bases and the J gene lost 5 bases, with 14 bases spanning the gap.

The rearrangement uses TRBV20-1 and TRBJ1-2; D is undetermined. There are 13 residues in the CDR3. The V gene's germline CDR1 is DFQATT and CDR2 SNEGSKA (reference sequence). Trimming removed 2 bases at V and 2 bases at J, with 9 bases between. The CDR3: CSARLAANYGYTF. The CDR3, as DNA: TGCAGTGCTAGACTCGCAGCCAACTATGGCTACACCTTC.

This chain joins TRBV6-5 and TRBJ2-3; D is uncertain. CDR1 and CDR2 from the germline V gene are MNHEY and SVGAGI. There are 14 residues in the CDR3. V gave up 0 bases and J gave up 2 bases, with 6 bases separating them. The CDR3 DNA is TGTGCCAGCAGTTACTCGAAAGACACAGATACGCAGTATTTT. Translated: CASSYSKDTDTQYF.

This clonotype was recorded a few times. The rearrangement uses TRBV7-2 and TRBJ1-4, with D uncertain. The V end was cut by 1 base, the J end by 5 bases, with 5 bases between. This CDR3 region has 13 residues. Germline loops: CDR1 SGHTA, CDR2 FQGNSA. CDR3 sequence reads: CASSLGKNEKLFF. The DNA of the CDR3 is TGTGCCAGCAGCTTAGGGAAGAATGAAAAACTGTTTTTT.

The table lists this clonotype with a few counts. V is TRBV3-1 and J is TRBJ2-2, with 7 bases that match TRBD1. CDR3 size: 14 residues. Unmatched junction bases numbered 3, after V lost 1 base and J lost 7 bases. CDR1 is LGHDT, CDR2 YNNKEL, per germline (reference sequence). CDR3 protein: CASSQGPGGGELFF. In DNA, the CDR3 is TGTGCCAGCAGCCAAGGCCCAGGGGGCGGGGAGCTGTTTTTT. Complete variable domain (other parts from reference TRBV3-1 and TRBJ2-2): DTAVSQTPKYLVTQMGNDKSIKCEQNLGHDTMYWYKQDSKKFLKIMFSYNNKELIINETVPNRFSPKSPDKAHLNLHINSLELGDSAVYFCASSQGPGGGELFFGEGSRLTVL.

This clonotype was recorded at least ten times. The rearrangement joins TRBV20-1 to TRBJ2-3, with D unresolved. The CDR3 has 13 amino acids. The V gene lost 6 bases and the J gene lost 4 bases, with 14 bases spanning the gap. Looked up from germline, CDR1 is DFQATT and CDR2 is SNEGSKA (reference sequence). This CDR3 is CSASSPFSDTQYF. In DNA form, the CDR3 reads TGCAGTGCCAGCTCACCTTTCTCAGATACGCAGTATTTT.

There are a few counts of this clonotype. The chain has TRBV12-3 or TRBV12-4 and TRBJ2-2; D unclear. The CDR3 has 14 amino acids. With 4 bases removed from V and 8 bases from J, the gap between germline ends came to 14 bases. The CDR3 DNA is TGTGCCAGCAGTTCCTCGACGGCCCGTGGGGAGCTGTTTTTT. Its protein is CASSSSTARGELFF.

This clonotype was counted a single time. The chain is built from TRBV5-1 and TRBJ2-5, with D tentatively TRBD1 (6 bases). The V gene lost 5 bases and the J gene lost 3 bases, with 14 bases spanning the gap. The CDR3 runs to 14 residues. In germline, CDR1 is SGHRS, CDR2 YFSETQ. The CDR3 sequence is CASSPPGVKETQYF. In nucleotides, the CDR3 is TGCGCCAGCAGTCCCCCAGGGGTAAAAGAGACCCAGTACTTC.

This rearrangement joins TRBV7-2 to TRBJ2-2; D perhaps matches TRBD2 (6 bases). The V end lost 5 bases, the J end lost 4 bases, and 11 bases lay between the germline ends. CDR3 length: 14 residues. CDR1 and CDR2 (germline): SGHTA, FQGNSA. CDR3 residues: CASSPQGLTGELFF. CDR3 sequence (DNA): TGTGCCAGCAGCCCTCAGGGACTCACCGGGGAGCTGTTTTTT.

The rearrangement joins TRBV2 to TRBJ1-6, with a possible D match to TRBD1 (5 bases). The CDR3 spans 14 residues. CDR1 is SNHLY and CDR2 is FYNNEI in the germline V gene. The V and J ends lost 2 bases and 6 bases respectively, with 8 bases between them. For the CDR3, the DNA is TGTGCCAGCAGTGAATTGGGACCTAATTCACCCCTCCACTTT. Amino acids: CASSELGPNSPLHF. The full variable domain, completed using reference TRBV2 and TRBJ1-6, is EPEVTQTPSHQVTQMGQEVILRCVPISNHLYFYWYRQILGQKVEFLVSFYNNEISEKSEIFDDQFSVERPDGSNFTLKIRSTKLEDSAMYFCASSELGPNSPLHFGNGTRLTVT.

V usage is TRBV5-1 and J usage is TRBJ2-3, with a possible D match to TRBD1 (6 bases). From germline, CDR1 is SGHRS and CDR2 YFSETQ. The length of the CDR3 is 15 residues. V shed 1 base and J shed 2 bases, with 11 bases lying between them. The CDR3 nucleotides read TGCGCCAGCAGCTTGTCAGGGGTAAACACAGATACGCAGTATTTT. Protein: CASSLSGVNTDTQYF. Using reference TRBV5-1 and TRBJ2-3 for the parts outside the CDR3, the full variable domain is KAGVTQTPRYLIKTRGQQVTLSCSPISGHRSVSWYQQTPGQGLQFLFEYFSETQRNKGNFPGRFSGRQFSNSRSEMNVSTLELGDSALYLCASSLSGVNTDTQYFGPGTRLTVL.

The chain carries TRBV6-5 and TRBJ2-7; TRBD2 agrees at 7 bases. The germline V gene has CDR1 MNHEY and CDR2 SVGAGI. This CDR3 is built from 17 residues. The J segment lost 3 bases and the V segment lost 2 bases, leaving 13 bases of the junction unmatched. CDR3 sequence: CASSYPWAGEVIYEQYF. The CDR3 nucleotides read TGTGCCAGCAGTTACCCCTGGGCGGGAGAGGTTATCTACGAGCAGTACTTC.

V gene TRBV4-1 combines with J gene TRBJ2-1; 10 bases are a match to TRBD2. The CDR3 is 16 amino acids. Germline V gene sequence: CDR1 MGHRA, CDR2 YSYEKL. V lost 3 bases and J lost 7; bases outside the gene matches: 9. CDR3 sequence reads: CASSHLIAGGGNEQFF. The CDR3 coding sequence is TGCGCCAGCAGCCACCTAATAGCGGGAGGTGGGAATGAGCAGTTCTTC.

In DNA form, the CDR3 reads TGTGCCAGCAGCTCCCTCCTTGGGCGGGGGAACTACGAGCAGTACTTC. The encoded protein is CASSSLLGRGNYEQYF. This sequence joins TRBV7-9 and TRBJ2-7; 7 bases are a match to TRBD2. CDR3 length: 16 amino acids. Trimming took 4 bases from V and 3 from J; bases not matched to a gene: 12. CDR1 is SEHNR and CDR2 is FQNEAQ in the germline V gene (reference sequence).

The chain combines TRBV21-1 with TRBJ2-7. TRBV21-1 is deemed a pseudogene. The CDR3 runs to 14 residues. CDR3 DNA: TGTGCCAGCAGCATGAACAGAGGTGCGTACGAGCAGTACTTC. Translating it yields CASSMNRGAYEQYF.

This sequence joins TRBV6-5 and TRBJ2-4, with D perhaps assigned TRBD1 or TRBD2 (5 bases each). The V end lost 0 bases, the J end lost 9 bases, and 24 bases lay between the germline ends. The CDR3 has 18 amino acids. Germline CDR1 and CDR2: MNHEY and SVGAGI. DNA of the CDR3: TGTGCCAGCAGTTACTCGCGCGGTATGGAGGTACCAGGGTCCATTCAGTACTTC. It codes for CASSYSRGMEVPGSIQYF.

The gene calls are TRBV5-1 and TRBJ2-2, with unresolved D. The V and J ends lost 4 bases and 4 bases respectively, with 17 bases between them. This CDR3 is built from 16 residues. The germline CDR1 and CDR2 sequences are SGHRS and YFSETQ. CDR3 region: CASSLQSPSGTGELFF. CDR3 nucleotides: TGCGCCAGCAGCCTCCAATCCCCATCGGGCACCGGGGAGCTGTTTTTT.

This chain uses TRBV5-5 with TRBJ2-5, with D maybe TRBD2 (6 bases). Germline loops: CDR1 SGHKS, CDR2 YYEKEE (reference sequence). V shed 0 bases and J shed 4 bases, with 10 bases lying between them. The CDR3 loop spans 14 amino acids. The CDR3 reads CASSLVEGIETQYF. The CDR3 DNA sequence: TGTGCCAGCAGCTTGGTGGAGGGAATAGAGACCCAGTACTTC.

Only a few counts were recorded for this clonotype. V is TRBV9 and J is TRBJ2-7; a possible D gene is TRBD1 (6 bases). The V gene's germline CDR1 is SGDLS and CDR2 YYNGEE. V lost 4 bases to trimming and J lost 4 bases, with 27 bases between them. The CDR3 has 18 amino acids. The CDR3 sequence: CASSLHPGTPDLLYEQYF. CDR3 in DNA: TGTGCCAGCAGCCTCCACCCCGGGACACCCGACCTCCTTTACGAGCAGTACTTC.

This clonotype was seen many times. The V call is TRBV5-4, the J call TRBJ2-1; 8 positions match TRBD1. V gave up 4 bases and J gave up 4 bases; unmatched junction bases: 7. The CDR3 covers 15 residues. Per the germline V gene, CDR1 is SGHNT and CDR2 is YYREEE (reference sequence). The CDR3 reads CASSRPQGGYNEQFF. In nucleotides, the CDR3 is TGTGCCAGCAGCCGGCCACAGGGGGGTTACAATGAGCAGTTCTTC.

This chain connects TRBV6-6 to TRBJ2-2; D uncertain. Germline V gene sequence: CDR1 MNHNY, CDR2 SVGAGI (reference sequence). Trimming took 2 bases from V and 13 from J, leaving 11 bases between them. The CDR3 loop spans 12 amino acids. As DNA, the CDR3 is TGTGCCAGCAGTTACATGAATAGAGGGCTGTTTTTT. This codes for CASSYMNRGLFF.

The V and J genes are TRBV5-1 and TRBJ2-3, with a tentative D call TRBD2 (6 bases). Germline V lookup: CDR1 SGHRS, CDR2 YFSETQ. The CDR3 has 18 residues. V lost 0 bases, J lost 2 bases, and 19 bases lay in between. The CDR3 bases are TGCGCCAGCAGCTTGGTAGTAGTCGCGGAGGGTAACACAGATACGCAGTATTTT. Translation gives CASSLVVVAEGNTDTQYF. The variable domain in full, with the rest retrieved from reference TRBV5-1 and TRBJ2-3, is KAGVTQTPRYLIKTRGQQVTLSCSPISGHRSVSWYQQTPGQGLQFLFEYFSETQRNKGNFPGRFSGRQFSNSRSEMNVSTLELGDSALYLCASSLVVVAEGNTDTQYFGPGTRLTVL.

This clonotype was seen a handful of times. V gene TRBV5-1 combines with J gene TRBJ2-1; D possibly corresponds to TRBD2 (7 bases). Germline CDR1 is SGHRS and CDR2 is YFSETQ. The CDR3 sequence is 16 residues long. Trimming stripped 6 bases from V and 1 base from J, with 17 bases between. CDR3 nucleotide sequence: TGCGCCAGCACCCTGGGGGAGGGGGGGTCCTACAATGAGCAGTTCTTC. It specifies CASTLGEGGSYNEQFF.

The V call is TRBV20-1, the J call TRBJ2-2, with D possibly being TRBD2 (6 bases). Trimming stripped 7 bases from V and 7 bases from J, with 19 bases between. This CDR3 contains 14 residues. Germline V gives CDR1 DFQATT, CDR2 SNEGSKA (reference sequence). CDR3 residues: CSVPAGRSGGELFF. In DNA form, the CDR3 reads TGCAGTGTCCCGGCGGGAAGGAGCGGCGGGGAGCTGTTTTTT.

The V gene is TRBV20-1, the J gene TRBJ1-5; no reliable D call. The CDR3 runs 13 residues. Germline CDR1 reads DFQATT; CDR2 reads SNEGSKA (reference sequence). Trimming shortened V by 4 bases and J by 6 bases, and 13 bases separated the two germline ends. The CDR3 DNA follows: TGCAGTGCTATCTTATCGGGAGGTCAGCCCCAGCATTTT. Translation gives CSAILSGGQPQHF.

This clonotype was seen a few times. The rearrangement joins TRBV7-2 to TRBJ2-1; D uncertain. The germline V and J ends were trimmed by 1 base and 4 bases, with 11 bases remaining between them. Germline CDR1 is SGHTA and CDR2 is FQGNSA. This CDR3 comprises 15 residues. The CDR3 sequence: CASSLEAQIYNEQFF. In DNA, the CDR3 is TGTGCCAGCAGCTTAGAAGCGCAGATATACAATGAGCAGTTCTTC.